One T cell receptor beta chain is described in this entry. The antigen it recognizes is unknown. Base qualities are not provided; no much larger clone lies one nucleotide away. This sample is drawn from a study of blood T cell repertoires in COVID-19 (dated by TCRdb to about 2020). General notes on the study: Samples covering the acute and convalescent phases of COVID-19 were provided by collaborators in the United States, Italy and Spain. The dataset comprised deeply sampled blood TCRbeta repertoires from subjects exposed to, actively infected with, or recovered from COVID-19. Sample metadata almost always included a de-identified subject ID, COVID-19 status, age in years and sex. Samples came from the ongoing ImmuneRACE study (first 160 participants) plus 1,254 subjects from 6 global collaborators. Where available, HLA class I and class II types were obtained from metadata supplied by the sample provider rather than from assay-based typing. The material from the prospective study consisted of cDNA or gDNA derived from T cells, B-cell-depleted T cells, or PBMCs. The repertoires were released in a freely available public database intended as a resource for research on the immune response to SARS-CoV-2.

What the study reported, not specific to this receptor: The amount of clinical and demographic metadata varied by source and participant and was provided uncurated.

TCRbeta CDR3 regions were amplified from genomic DNA by means of the immunoSEQ Assay, a bias-controlled multiplex PCR. The authors' pipeline ran thus. Nucleated cell counts per sample were estimated from amplification of reference gene primers within the assay. To quantify the absolute abundance of each unique TCRbeta CDR3 rearrangement, sequence reads were collapsed and filtered. Productive Simpson clonality was computed per sample as the square root of Simpson's diversity index over productive rearrangements. In TCRdb, the immuneACCESS table is reduced to in-frame sequences with V and J assigned. These tables do not hold every clone; where another copy was compared, an unresolved V gene accounts for under half, and the others remain unexplained. Clone size and the V and J calls come from that table; the DNA yielded D and trimming. The sample records approximately 220,000 clones, approximately 85% of which are singletons. The top ten constitute around 5% of the sample.

According to the germline V gene, CDR1 reads MNHEY and CDR2 reads SVGEGT. Cut back by 5 bases and 1 base, the V and J ends lie 11 bases apart. From cysteine to phenylalanine, the CDR3 is 14 amino acids long. Kept here is only the CDR3 DNA, which spans 42 bases and is read in frame from base 1. The collaborating institutions used their own protocols to collect whole blood in K2EDTA tubes. For TCRbeta analysis, collaborator samples were shipped as frozen whole blood, as isolated PBMCs, or as DNA extracted from either sample type. The chain couples TRBV6-2 or TRBV6-3 to TRBJ1-1; a tentative D call is TRBD1 (6 bases match). The sequence derives from a woman in her sixties or seventies with acute or convalescent COVID-19. Sequenced: peripheral blood. The CDR3 reads CASSAMTGNTEAFF. The DNA is as follows: TGTGCCAGCAGTGCAATGACAGGGAACACTGAAGCTTTCTTT.